This T cell receptor (beta chain) was observed in a study of blood T cell repertoires in COVID-19 (dated by TCRdb to 2020 to 2021). Background for the entire study: The collaborator samples originated in the United States, Italy and Spain and spanned the acute and convalescent phases of COVID-19. The prospective study material was composed of cDNA or gDNA derived from T cells, B-cell-depleted T cells, or PBMCs. Subjects who had been exposed to COVID-19, were actively infected with it, or had recovered from it provided the deeply sampled blood TCRbeta repertoires that made up the dataset. The repertoires were made available in a free public database intended to serve as a resource for research on the immune response to SARS-CoV-2. Samples came from the ongoing ImmuneRACE study (first 160 participants) plus 1,254 subjects from 6 global collaborators. Sample metadata almost always included a de-identified subject ID, COVID-19 status, age in years and sex. HLA class I and class II types, where available, came from metadata supplied by the sample provider rather than from assay-based typing. Overall results and qualifications from the work: The amount of clinical and demographic metadata varied by source and participant and was provided uncurated.

TCRbeta CDR3 regions were amplified from genomic DNA by means of the immunoSEQ Assay, a bias-controlled multiplex PCR. Regarding the original processing steps: Within the assay, amplification of reference gene primers was used to estimate how many nucleated cells each sample contained. Sequence reads were collapsed and filtered to measure the absolute abundance of every unique TCRbeta CDR3 rearrangement. For each sample, productive Simpson clonality was calculated by taking the square root of Simpson's diversity index across productive rearrangements. TCRdb carries this immuneACCESS record with in-frame sequences only. Its versions omit some clonotypes, under half of them owing to an unresolved V gene in the studies checked, with the rest unexplained. V and J calls plus clone size are reproduced from that table; the DNA served to infer D and trimming. In this sample the table shows fewer than 250,000 clones, 85% of which occur a single time. Approximately 0.9% of the sample goes to the ten largest clones.

This clone was found once. Its specific antigen is unknown. There are no base qualities to consult, and no much larger clone falls within one base. One collaborating source in Seattle enrolled patients while the patients were actively infected and followed the patients over time throughout the course of disease. The collaborating institutions used their own protocols to collect whole blood in K2EDTA tubes. For TCRbeta analysis, collaborator samples were shipped as frozen whole blood, as isolated PBMCs, or as DNA extracted from either sample type. The CDR3 has 15 amino acids, counting the end cysteine and phenylalanine. CDR3 DNA is the only sequence kept; it has 45 bases, read in frame from the first base. Clipping removes 2 bases from V and 4 bases from J, with 7 as the unmatched junction base count. CDR1 and CDR2, per the germline V gene, are MGHRA and YSYEKL.

The sequence is built from TRBV4-1 and TRBJ2-7; 8 middle bases align to TRBD1. The clonotype was recovered from a man aged 55-75 years with COVID-19, enrolled during active disease. The sequenced sample consisted of peripheral blood. The DNA reads as follows: TGCGCCAGCAGCCAATCCGGGACAGGTAGTTACGAGCAGTACTTC. Its product reads: CASSQSGTGSYEQYF.